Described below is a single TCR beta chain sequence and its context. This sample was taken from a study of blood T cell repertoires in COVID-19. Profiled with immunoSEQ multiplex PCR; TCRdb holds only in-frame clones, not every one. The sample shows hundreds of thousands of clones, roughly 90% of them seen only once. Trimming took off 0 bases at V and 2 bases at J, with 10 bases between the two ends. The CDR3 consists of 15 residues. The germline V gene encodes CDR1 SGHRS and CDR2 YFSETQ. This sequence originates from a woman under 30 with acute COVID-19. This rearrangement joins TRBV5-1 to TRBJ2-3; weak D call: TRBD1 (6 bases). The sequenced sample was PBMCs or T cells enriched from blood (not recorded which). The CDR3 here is CASSLDPGATDTQYF. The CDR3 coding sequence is TGCGCCAGCAGCTTGGATCCAGGGGCCACAGATACGCAGTATTTT.